This entry features one TCR beta chain sequence. Its antigen is still unknown. No much larger clonotype is one base removed from it; base qualities were not supplied. The source of the sample is a study of blood T cell repertoires in COVID-19 (dated by TCRdb to 2020 to 2021). Regarding the research as a whole: The collaborator samples originated in the United States, Italy and Spain and spanned the acute and convalescent phases of COVID-19. The prospective study material was composed of cDNA or gDNA derived from T cells, B-cell-depleted T cells, or PBMCs. The dataset comprised deeply sampled blood TCRbeta repertoires from subjects exposed to, actively infected with, or recovered from COVID-19. The repertoires were made available in a free public database intended to serve as a resource for research on the immune response to SARS-CoV-2. The samples were drawn from the first 160 participants of the ongoing ImmuneRACE study and from 1,200 or so subjects provided by 6 global collaborators. Nearly every sample came with metadata listing a de-identified subject ID, COVID-19 status, age in years and sex. HLA class I and class II types, where available, came from metadata supplied by the sample provider rather than from assay-based typing.

The CDR3 spans 15 residues, from the cysteine through the phenylalanine. Solely the CDR3 DNA is kept, with 45 bases framed from the first base. Reading the germline V gene gives CDR1 SGHVS and CDR2 FNYEAQ. V loses 5 bases, J loses 1 base, and the germline ends lie 9 bases apart. Summary of the overall study and its limitations: The quantity of clinical and demographic metadata differed by source and by participant and was supplied without curation.

Participants in the prospective study were enrolled through a virtual design, were aged roughly 18 to 100 years, and lived in 24 United States geographic areas. In the prospective study, cohorts were assigned on the basis of participant-reported clinical history obtained from a screening survey and a study questionnaire. ImmuneRACE Cohort 3 recovered participants were defined by two consecutive negative NP/OP PCR tests, healthcare professional clearance, or symptom resolution. In the prospective study, whole blood, serum and a nasopharyngeal or oropharyngeal swab were collected from each participant by mobile phlebotomists. Participants in the prospective study had the option to provide additional blood draws and questionnaires over a roughly two-month period. Before DNA extraction, blood samples from the prospective study were shipped at room temperature or frozen. TCRbeta CDR3 regions were amplified from genomic DNA using the immunoSEQ Assay, a bias-controlled multiplex PCR. Regarding the original processing steps: The number of nucleated cells in each sample was estimated from the amplification of reference gene primers within the assay. To quantify the absolute abundance of each unique TCRbeta CDR3 rearrangement, sequence reads were collapsed and filtered. For each sample, productive Simpson clonality was calculated as the square root of Simpson's diversity index over productive rearrangements. In its TCRdb copy, this immuneACCESS table keeps in-frame sequences only and misses some clones. Where compared with another copy, unresolved V genes explain less than half of these, and the others have no known cause. That table is the source of V, J and clone size, and D and trimming were worked out from the DNA. In this sample the table shows a few hundred thousand clones, approximately 85% of which occur a single time. The ten largest clones capture about 2% of the sample.

The chain employs TRBV7-6 and TRBJ2-6; possibly the D gene is TRBD1, per 6 matching bases. The sample was PBMCs or T cells enriched from blood (not recorded which). The TCR comes from a man younger than 45 who had recovered from COVID-19. The CDR3 region: CASSTQGSGANVLTF. The nucleotide sequence is TGTGCCAGCAGCACACAGGGATCTGGGGCCAACGTCCTGACTTTC.